This T cell receptor (beta chain) was captured in a study of molecular identifiers for immune sequencing clone quantification. Study as a whole: With replicates, the RNA of around 18,000 or 91,000 naive CD8 cells was split five ways and four were sequenced. Study outcomes and limitations: It was shown that clones above 20 RNA copies held over 98% of effector molecules, but under 1% in naive cells.

CDR3 length: 14 amino acids. Trimming pared 0 bases from V and 5 bases from J, leaving 11 bases between. Germline V CDR1 and CDR2: ENHRY, SYGVKD. This clonotype showed up just a few times. Its antigen is currently unknown. MiXCR, applied by TCRdb to the PCR reads, yields one record per CDR3 protein. Here the sample spans a few hundred thousand distinct CDR3 sequences, about a quarter being singletons. The rearrangement links TRBV10-3 to TRBJ2-7, with D unclear. The sequence came from a human donor in good health. Some libraries in this study had Jurkat cell RNA spiked in. Sequenced sample: naive CD8+ T cells from blood, with Jurkat cell RNA spiked in. Stated subset: FACS-sorted CD8+CD4-CCR7+CD45RA+ naive T cells. This chain's CDR3 is CAISESAGGHEQYF. In nucleotides, the CDR3 is TGTGCCATCAGTGAGTCTGCAGGCGGCCACGAGCAGTACTTC.